Listed below are T cell receptor beta chains from one sample, sequenced in a study of blood T cell repertoires in COVID-19. The protocol was immunoSEQ multiplex PCR, while the TCRdb copy is restricted to in-frame clones and leaves out a portion. This repertoire shows some 100,000 clones, approximately 80% found once; its top ten account for approximately 7.9%. Material for sequencing was peripheral blood. These receptors were collected from a woman aged 80 or over with active or convalescent COVID-19. Each CDR3 is given with its conserved first and last residue. D genes are given only for firm matches. Some rows mark clone size as missing; the rest say once, few, many or name a class of expanded clone.

>TRBJ2-3|TRBV19|few|-
TGTGCCAGTAGTATCTCAAGCGGGTCTAGCACAGATACGCAGTATTTT
CASSISSGSSTDTQYF
>TRBJ2-3|TRBV7-8|-|-
TGTGCCAGCAGCTTAGGTACTAGCCGCGCAGATACGCAGTATTTT
CASSLGTSRADTQYF
>TRBJ2-3|TRBV9|-|-
TGTGCCAGCAGCGTGTCGGGGTGGGATACGCAGTATTTT
CASSVSGWDTQYF
>TRBJ1-6|TRBV18|once|-
TGTGCCAGCTCACCACTCGGTAACTCACCCCTCCACTTT
CASSPLGNSPLHF
>TRBJ2-7|TRBV5-1|-|TRBD2
TGCGCCAGCAGCTTGGACGGGACTAGCTCCTACGAGCAGTACTTC
CASSLDGTSSYEQYF
>TRBJ2-7|TRBV18|-|-
TGTGCCAGCTCACCAACTTCACAGCCCAGCGAGCAGTACTTC
CASSPTSQPSEQYF
>TRBJ2-7|TRBV15|-|TRBD2
TGTGCCACCAGCAGGTACGGGACTAGCGGGAGGGACGAGCAGTACTTC
CATSRYGTSGRDEQYF
>TRBJ2-1|TRBV5-4|once|TRBD1
TGTGCCAGCAGACGGGACAGGGTTCATGAGCAGTTCTTC
CASRRDRVHEQFF
>TRBJ2-1|TRBV7-3|-|-
TGTGCCAGCAGCTTAACGACAGTCACTGAGCAGTTCTTC
CASSLTTVTEQFF
>TRBJ2-7|TRBV11-1|few|-
TGTGCCAGCAGCTTAAGGTGGTCAGGGCGACCCCACGAGCAGTACTTC
CASSLRWSGRPHEQYF
>TRBJ2-5|TRBV28|-|TRBD2
TGTGCCAGCAGCCCGGGACTAGCGGGAGGGTGGGAGACCCAGTACTTC
CASSPGLAGGWETQYF
>TRBJ1-4|TRBV3-1/TRBV3-2|-|-
TGTGCCAGCAGCCAGCATACAGGGCTCAATGAAAAACTGTTTTTT
CASSQHTGLNEKLFF
>TRBJ2-1|TRBV9|-|TRBD2
TGTGCCAGCAGCGTAGGACTAGCGGGATATTCCCTAAGAGGAGAGCAGTTCTTC
CASSVGLAGYSLRGEQFF
>TRBJ2-2|TRBV2|-|TRBD2
TGTGCCAGCAGTGCCCGGACTAGCGGATTTACCGGGGAGCTGTTTTTT
CASSARTSGFTGELFF
>TRBJ1-5|TRBV18|once|TRBD1
TGTGCCAGCTCACCAGGGGGGACAGGGTACAATCAGCCCCAGCATTTT
CASSPGGTGYNQPQHF
>TRBJ1-2|TRBV7-9|-|TRBD1
TGTGCCAGCAGCTTTACAGGGGTTTCCAACTATGGCTACACCTTC
CASSFTGVSNYGYTF
>TRBJ1-1|TRBV5-1|-|TRBD1
TGCGCCAGCAGCTTTCTCGCGACAGGGGAGATCACTGAAGCTTTCTTT
CASSFLATGEITEAFF
>TRBJ2-2|TRBV3-1/TRBV3-2|-|-
TGTGCCAGCAGCCAAGACCCTAACACCGGGGAGCTGTTTTTT
CASSQDPNTGELFF
>TRBJ1-2|TRBV3-1/TRBV3-2|once|-
TGTGCCAGCAGCCAATCGCGCATCCTCTATGGCTACACCTTC
CASSQSRILYGYTF
>TRBJ2-5|TRBV6-5|-|-
TGTGCCAGCAGTTACTCCGGTGATATGCAAGAGACCCAGTACTTC
CASSYSGDMQETQYF
>TRBJ1-2|TRBV28|-|TRBD1
TGTGCCAGCAGTTCCCAGGGGGATTTATATGGCTACACCTTC
CASSSQGDLYGYTF
>TRBJ2-1|TRBV9|once|-
TGTGCCAGTTCAAGAGGAGGGAGCTCCTACAATGAGCAGTTCTTC
CASSRGGSSYNEQFF
>TRBJ2-3|TRBV11-3|-|-
TGTGCCAGCAGCCCTGGAGTTAGTCCTAGCACAGATACGCAGTATTTT
CASSPGVSPSTDTQYF
>TRBJ2-7|TRBV6-5|-|-
TGTGCCTCCGAGGTTCCTCTTGCCTCCTACGAGCAGTACTTC
CASEVPLASYEQYF
>TRBJ2-7|TRBV19|once|-
TGTGCCAGTAGTATAGATCGCCACCGGGAGCAGTACTTC
CASSIDRHREQYF
>TRBJ2-1|TRBV28|-|-
TGTGCCAGCAGTTTATTGCTAAGCTTCCGATTCTTC
CASSLLLSFRFF
>TRBJ1-1|TRBV5-4|-|-
TGTGCCAGCAGCTTGGCCGGGGGGCTGGGGACTGAAGCTTTCTTT
CASSLAGGLGTEAFF
>TRBJ1-4|TRBV7-9|-|-
TGTGCCAGCAGCTTACAGGGATCAACTAATGAAAAACTGTTTTTT
CASSLQGSTNEKLFF
>TRBJ2-3|TRBV15|-|TRBD2
TGTGCCACCAGCAGAACTCGACTAGCGGGAGGTGGTACGCAGTATTTT
CATSRTRLAGGGTQYF
>TRBJ1-6|TRBV7-9|many|-
TGTGCCAGCAGCTCGCACGATAAACAGGGAGCAGGTTCACCCCTCCACTTT
CASSSHDKQGAGSPLHF
>TRBJ2-2|TRBV7-9|few|TRBD2
TGTGCCAGCAGCTCTCCCCTGACTAGCGGGAGGGCCGGAACCGGGGAGCTGTTTTTT
CASSSPLTSGRAGTGELFF
>TRBJ1-3|TRBV4-1|-|-
TGCGCCAGCAGCCTTAGCTCTGGAAACACCATATATTTT
CASSLSSGNTIYF
>TRBJ2-2|TRBV3-1/TRBV3-2|once|TRBD2
TGTGCCAGCAGCTCACCTCGGACTAGCGGGATCGGCGGGGAGCTGTTTTTT
CASSSPRTSGIGGELFF
>TRBJ2-3|TRBV10-3|-|TRBD2
TGTGCCATCAGCCTCGGGACTAGCGGGAAGGATACGCAGTATTTT
CAISLGTSGKDTQYF
>TRBJ2-5|TRBV5-1|-|TRBD2
TGCGCCAGCAGCACCCGACTAGCGGGAGATCAAGAGACCCAGTACTTC
CASSTRLAGDQETQYF
>TRBJ2-1|TRBV7-3|-|TRBD2
TGTGCCAGCAGCTTAATCGCTAGCGGGTCCTACAATGAGCAGTTCTTC
CASSLIASGSYNEQFF